A single T cell receptor beta chain is shown here with its context. Its antigen is as yet unknown. Losses at the gene ends were 2 bases for V and 5 bases for J; bases not matched to a gene: 14. The CDR3 totals 17 residues. Per the germline V gene, CDR1 is SGDLS and CDR2 is YYNGEE. This sample is part of a study of blood T cells in healthy people across ages. Study-level findings and limits: More naive CD4+ cells and higher diversity marked long-lived donors relative to aged donors.

The extraction recovered at least 5.5 micrograms of total RNA per sample. It was with a sample-barcoded 5' primer and a J-beta primer mix that a second PCR of about 6 to 12 cycles was run. Every single cDNA molecule received a tag from a template-switch adaptor with 12 random nucleotides. From each sample, at least 2.5 million paired-end reads containing CDR3 were obtained. TCRdb passed the 5' RACE reads through MiXCR, listing each CDR3 protein once. The sample lists about 570,000 distinct CDR3 sequences, about 25% occurring once. The TCR sequence derives from an older woman in good health. Sequencing was done on a sample of blood. The gene calls are TRBV9 and TRBJ2-5; 8 bases match TRBD1. The CDR3 region is CASSVYARTGRQETQYF. CDR3 bases: TGTGCCAGCAGCGTGTACGCTCGGACAGGGAGGCAGGAGACCCAGTACTTC.